These 15 T cell receptor beta chains share one sample of origin, sequenced in a study of OX40 agonist ivuxolimab in advanced cancers. TCRdb keeps only in-frame clones here, not all; method: immunoSEQ multiplex PCR. The sample lists more than 65,000 clones, about 88% occurring once. The material was CD4+ or CD8+ T cells sorted from blood, obtained in a trial of the OX40 agonist ivuxolimab. These receptors originate from an adult with an advanced solid tumor such as melanoma, head and neck, liver or kidney cancer.

The chain is built from TRBV27 and TRBJ1-2; D is perhaps TRBD1 (6 bases). Trimming removed 6 bases from V and 4 bases from J, with 12 bases in between. Per germline, CDR1 MNHEY and CDR2 SMNVEV (reference sequence). The CDR3 runs to 13 residues. The chain's CDR3 is CASSLTGSYGYTF. CDR3 sequence (DNA): TGTGCCAGCAGCCTCACAGGGTCCTATGGCTACACCTTC.

CDR3 loop: CASSIVVAGVAQHF. DNA of the CDR3: TGTGCCAGTAGTATAGTAGTGGCGGGGGTAGCCCAGCATTTT. The rearrangement uses TRBV19 and TRBJ1-5; a weak D match, TRBD1 (5 bases). The CDR3 has 14 residues. Between the trimmed V and J ends, which lost 1 base and 11 bases, there was a span of 15 bases. The V gene's germline CDR1 is LNHDA and CDR2 SQIVND (reference sequence). Together with reference TRBV19 and TRBJ1-5, the CDR3 gives the full variable domain: DGGITQSPKYLFRKEGQNVTLSCEQNLNHDAMYWYRQDPGQGLRLIYYSQIVNDFQKGDIAEGYSVSREKKESFPLTVTSAQKNPTAFYLCASSIVVAGVAQHFGDGTRLSIL.

J is TRBJ2-3 and V is TRBV11-3, with D perhaps matching TRBD2 (5 bases). V gave up 1 base and J gave up 4 bases, with 9 bases separating them. This CDR3 has 14 amino acids. The germline V gene has CDR1 SGHNT and CDR2 YENEEA. CDR3 bases: TGTGCCAGCAGCTTAGTAGCGCAGTCAGATACGCAGTATTTT. Translation: CASSLVAQSDTQYF.

The chain joins TRBV4-1 to TRBJ2-2; 10 nucleotides match TRBD2. V lost 1 base, J lost 6 bases, and 2 bases stayed unmatched. Germline-derived CDR1 and CDR2 are MGHRA and YSYEKL. CDR3 size: 15 residues. In nucleotides, the CDR3 is TGCGCCAGCAGCCAAGTAGGACTAGCGGCCGGGGAGCTGTTTTTT. It is translated as CASSQVGLAAGELFF.

The V and J genes are TRBV18 and TRBJ1-2; D call uncertain. The CDR3 length is 16 residues. V gave up 1 base and J gave up 2 bases, with 14 bases separating them. Germline CDR1 reads KGHSH; CDR2 reads LQKENI. DNA of the CDR3: TGTGCCAGCTCACCACTCCCGGGCGTCAGAAACTATGGCTACACCTTC. It encodes CASSPLPGVRNYGYTF.

This chain joins TRBV11-3 and TRBJ2-5; tentatively, D is TRBD2 (6 bases). V was pared by 5 bases and J by 2 bases, with 15 bases between. The CDR3 runs 15 residues. Germline V gene data show CDR1 as SGHNT and CDR2 as YENEEA. The CDR3 sequence: CASSRDSTEQETQYF. Written as DNA, the CDR3 is TGTGCCAGCAGCCGGGACTCAACTGAGCAAGAGACCCAGTACTTC.

The V gene is TRBV12-5, the J gene TRBJ2-2; possible D gene TRBD2, 5 bases. The ends were cut back, 2 bases at V and 0 bases at J, with 13 bases in the middle. Germline CDR1 LGHNT, CDR2 FRNRAP. This CDR3 has 17 residues. This CDR3 is CASGLRAEVSNTGELFF. DNA of the CDR3: TGTGCTAGTGGTTTGAGGGCGGAGGTATCGAACACCGGGGAGCTGTTTTTT.

This chain links TRBV2 with TRBJ1-1; D is undetermined. CDR3 length: 12 amino acids. Deletions cut 7 bases from V and 10 bases from J, with 16 bases between. Per germline, CDR1 SNHLY and CDR2 FYNNEI. CDR3 region: CASKDDVPGAFF. DNA of the CDR3: TGTGCCAGCAAGGACGATGTCCCAGGAGCTTTCTTT.

The chain employs TRBV21-1 and TRBJ2-7; the listed D gene, TRBD1, was not tested against the DNA. TRBV21-1 corresponds to a pseudogene. CDR3 size: 17 residues. CDR3 region: CASSKAPDRGRKDEQYF. The CDR3 DNA reads TGTGCCAGCAGCAAAGCGCCGGACAGGGGGCGCAAGGACGAGCAGTACTTC.

The gene calls are TRBV10-3 and TRBJ1-2; D unresolved. There are 13 residues in the CDR3. V was pared by 0 bases and J by 5 bases, with 7 bases between. The germline V gene encodes CDR1 ENHRY and CDR2 SYGVKD. CDR3: CAISESTEYGYTF. Here the CDR3 DNA reads TGTGCCATCAGTGAGTCAACGGAATATGGCTACACCTTC.

The J gene is TRBJ2-7, the V gene TRBV27; D possibly uses TRBD1 or TRBD2 (5 bases each). Germline loops: CDR1 MNHEY, CDR2 SMNVEV (reference sequence). V dropped 8 bases and J dropped 2 bases, with 16 bases sitting between them. The CDR3 has 14 amino acids. CDR3 sequence reads: CASGPRDGTYEQYF. CDR3 sequence (DNA): TGTGCCAGCGGCCCCCGGGACGGAACCTACGAGCAGTACTTC.

The chain carries TRBV19 and TRBJ2-1; 13 positions match TRBD2. CDR1 LNHDA and CDR2 SQIVND come from the germline V gene (reference sequence). V dropped 6 bases and J dropped 6; count of bases not matched to a gene: 11. The length of the CDR3 is 17 residues. For the CDR3, the DNA is TGTGCCAGTAGGGCGGAGGGGGGACTAGCGGGATTCAATGAGCAGTTCTTC. Encoded protein: CASRAEGGLAGFNEQFF. The whole variable domain, filled in from reference TRBV19 and TRBJ2-1, reads DGGITQSPKYLFRKEGQNVTLSCEQNLNHDAMYWYRQDPGQGLRLIYYSQIVNDFQKGDIAEGYSVSREKKESFPLTVTSAQKNPTAFYLCASRAEGGLAGFNEQFFGPGTRLTVL.

The sample holds a few counts of this clone. The chain joins TRBV29-1 to TRBJ2-5, with D perhaps matching TRBD2 (6 bases). Germline-derived CDR1 and CDR2 are SQVTM and ANQGSEA. Trimming took 3 bases from V and 5 from J, leaving 19 bases between them. The CDR3 has 15 residues. CDR3: CSVDSVRTGDETQYF. The CDR3 DNA follows: TGCAGCGTTGATTCGGTGCGGACGGGAGATGAGACCCAGTACTTC.

As DNA, the CDR3 is TGCAGCGTTGTCCTTTGGGGCTATCAAGAGACCCAGTACTTC. This encodes CSVVLWGYQETQYF. The V call is TRBV29-1, the J call TRBJ2-5; TRBD1 might be the D (5 bases). Trimming stripped 4 bases from V and 2 bases from J, with 14 bases between. The CDR3 contains 14 residues. Germline assignment: CDR1 SQVTM and CDR2 ANQGSEA.

The chain links TRBV7-9 to TRBJ2-1; D is unresolved. The CDR3 totals 11 residues. Looked up from germline, CDR1 is SEHNR and CDR2 is FQNEAQ (reference sequence). V was shortened by 1 base and J by 13 bases, with 8 bases between the two germline ends. CDR3 sequence (DNA): TGTGCCAGCAGCTTAGAGGTGAGCCAGTTCTTC. Protein: CASSLEVSQFF.